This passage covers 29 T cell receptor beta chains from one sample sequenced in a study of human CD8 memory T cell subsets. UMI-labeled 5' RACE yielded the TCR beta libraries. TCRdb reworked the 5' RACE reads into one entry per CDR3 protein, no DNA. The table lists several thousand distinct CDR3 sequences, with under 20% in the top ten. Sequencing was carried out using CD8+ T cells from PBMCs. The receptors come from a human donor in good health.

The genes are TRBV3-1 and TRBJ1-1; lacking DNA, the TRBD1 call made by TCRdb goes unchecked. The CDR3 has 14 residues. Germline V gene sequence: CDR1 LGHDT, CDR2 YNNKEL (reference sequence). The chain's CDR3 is CASTVGGGWTEAFF.

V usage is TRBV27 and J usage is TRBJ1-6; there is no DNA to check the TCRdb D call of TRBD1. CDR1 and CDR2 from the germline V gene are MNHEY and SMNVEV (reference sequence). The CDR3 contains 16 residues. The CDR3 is CASSSPGVSYNSPLHF.

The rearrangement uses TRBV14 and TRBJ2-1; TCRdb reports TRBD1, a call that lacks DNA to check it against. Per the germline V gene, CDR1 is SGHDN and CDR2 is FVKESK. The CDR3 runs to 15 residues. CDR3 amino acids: CASSPPGGNYNEQFF.

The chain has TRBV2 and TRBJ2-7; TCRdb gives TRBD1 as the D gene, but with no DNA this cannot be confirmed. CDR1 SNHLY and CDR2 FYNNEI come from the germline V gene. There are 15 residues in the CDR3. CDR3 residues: CASSEGRHGPYEQYF.

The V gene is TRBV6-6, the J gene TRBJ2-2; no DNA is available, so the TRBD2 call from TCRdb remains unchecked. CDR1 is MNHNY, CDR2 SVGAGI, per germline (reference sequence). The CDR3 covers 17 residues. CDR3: CASISGGAGGQTGELFF.

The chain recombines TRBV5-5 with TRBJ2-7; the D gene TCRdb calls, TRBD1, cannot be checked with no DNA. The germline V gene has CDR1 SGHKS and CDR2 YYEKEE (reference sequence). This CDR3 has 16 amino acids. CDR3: CASSPDGGATSYEQYF.

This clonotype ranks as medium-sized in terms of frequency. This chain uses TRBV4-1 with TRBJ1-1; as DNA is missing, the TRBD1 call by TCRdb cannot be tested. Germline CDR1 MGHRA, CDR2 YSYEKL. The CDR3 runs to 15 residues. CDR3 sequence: CASSQDGTGVSEAFF.

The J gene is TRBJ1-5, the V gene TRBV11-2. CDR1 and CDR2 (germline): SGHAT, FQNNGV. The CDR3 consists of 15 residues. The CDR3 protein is CASSPSVGSNQPQHF.

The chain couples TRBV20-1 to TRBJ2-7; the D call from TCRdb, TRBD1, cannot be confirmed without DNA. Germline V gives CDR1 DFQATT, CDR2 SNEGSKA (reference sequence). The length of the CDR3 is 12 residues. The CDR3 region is CSGGGQSYEQYF.

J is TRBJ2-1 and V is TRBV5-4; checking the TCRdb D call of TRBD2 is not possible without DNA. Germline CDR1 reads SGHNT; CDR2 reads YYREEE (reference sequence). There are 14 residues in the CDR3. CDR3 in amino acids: CASSLGLAGDEQFF.

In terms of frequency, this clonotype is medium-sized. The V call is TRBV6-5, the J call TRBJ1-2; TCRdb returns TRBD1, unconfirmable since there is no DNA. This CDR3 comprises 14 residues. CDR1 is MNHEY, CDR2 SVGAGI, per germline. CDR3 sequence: CASSPQGGNDGYTF.

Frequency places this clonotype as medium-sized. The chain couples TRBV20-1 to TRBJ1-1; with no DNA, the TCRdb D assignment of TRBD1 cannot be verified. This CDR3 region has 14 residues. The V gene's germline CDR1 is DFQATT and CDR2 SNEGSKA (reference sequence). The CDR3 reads CSAMGDRGRTEAFF.

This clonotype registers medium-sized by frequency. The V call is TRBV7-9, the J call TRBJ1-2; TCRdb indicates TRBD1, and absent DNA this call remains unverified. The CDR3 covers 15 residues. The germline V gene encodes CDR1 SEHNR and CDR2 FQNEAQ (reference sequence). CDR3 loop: CASSFRDRGVNGYTF.

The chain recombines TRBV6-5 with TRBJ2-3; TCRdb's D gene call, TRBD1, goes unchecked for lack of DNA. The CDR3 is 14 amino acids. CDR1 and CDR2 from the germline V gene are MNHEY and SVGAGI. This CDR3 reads CASSGGPSTDTQYF.

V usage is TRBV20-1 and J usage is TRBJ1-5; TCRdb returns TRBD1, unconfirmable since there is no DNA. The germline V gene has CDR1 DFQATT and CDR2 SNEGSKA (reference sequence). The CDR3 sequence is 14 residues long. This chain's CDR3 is CSAREGGRNQPQHF.

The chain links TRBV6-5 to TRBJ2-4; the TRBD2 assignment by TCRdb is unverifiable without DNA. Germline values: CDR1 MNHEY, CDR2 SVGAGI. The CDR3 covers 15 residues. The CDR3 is CASSYSFGGEDIQYF.

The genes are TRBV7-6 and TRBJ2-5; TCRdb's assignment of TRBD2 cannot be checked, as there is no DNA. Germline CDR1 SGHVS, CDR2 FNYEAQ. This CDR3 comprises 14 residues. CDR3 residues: CASSEGSDYDTQYF.

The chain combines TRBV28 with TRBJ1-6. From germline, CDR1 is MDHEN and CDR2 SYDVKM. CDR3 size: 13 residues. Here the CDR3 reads CASRKEGSSPLHF.

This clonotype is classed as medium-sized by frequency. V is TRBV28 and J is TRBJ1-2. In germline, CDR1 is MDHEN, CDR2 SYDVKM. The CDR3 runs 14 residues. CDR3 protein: CASSFTRALNGYTF.

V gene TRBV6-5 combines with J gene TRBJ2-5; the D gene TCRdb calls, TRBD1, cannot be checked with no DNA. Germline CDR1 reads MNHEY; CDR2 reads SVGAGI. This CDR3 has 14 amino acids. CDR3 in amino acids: CASSYQQDQETQYF.

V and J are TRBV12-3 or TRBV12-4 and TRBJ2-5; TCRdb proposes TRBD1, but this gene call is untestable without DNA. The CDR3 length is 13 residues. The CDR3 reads CASNPGEEETQYF.

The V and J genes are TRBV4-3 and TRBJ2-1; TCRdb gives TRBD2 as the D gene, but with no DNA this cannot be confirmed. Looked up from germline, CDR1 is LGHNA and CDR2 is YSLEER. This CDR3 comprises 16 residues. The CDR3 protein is CASSLGTSVWGNEQFF.

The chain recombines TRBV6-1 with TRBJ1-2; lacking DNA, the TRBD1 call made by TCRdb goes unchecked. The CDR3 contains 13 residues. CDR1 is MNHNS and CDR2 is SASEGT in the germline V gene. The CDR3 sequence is CASAHPLMRGYTF.

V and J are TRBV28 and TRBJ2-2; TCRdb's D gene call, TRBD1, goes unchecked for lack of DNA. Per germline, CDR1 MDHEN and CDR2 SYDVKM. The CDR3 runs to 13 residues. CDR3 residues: CASTSRVTGELFF.

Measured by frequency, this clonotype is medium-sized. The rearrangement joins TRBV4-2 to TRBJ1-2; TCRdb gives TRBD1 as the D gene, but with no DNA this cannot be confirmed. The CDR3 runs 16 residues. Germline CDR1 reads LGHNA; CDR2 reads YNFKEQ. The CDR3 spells CASSQDRYGTPNGYTF.

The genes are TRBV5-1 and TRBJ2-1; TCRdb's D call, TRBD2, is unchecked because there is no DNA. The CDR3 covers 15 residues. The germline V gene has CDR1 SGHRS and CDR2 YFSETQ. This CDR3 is CASSSTSGGTNEQFF.

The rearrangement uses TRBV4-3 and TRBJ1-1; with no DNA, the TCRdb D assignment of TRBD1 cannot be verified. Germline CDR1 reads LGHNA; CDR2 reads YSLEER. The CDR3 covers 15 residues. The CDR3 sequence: CASKHSDRADTEAFF.

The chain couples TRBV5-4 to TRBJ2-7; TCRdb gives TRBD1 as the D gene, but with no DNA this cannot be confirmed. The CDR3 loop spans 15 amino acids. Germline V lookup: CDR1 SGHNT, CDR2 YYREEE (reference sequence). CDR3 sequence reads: CASSYRDRSSYEQYF.

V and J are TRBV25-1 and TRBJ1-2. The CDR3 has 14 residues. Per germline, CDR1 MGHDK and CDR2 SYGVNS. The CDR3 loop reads CASRGGGGNYGYTF.